Each of the 21 T cell receptor beta chains below was sequenced from the same sample in a study of cytomegalovirus exposure and HLA in healthy donors. It was with 60 Vbeta and 13 Jbeta primers that the PCR ran. Only in-frame clones appear in the TCRdb table, and some are missing; sequencing was by immunoSEQ multiplex PCR. The sample has around 150,000 clones, around 83% seen once. Sequencing used PBMCs. All receptors come from a male donor in good health and CMV-seropositive.

The chain employs TRBV2 and TRBJ2-1; tentative D call: TRBD1 (5 bases). V lost 8 bases and J 5 bases, leaving 19 bases between the germline ends. The CDR3 runs 15 residues. Germline V gene lookup returns CDR1 SNHLY and CDR2 FYNNEI. The CDR3 region has the DNA TGTGCCAGCCTCGAGGAAAGGGGTGCGGACAATGAGCAGTTCTTC. Translated: CASLEERGADNEQFF.

The CDR3 bases are TGTGCCAGCAGTTACGCACCGGGACAGGGTGTAGATACGCAGTATTTT. Its protein product is CASSYAPGQGVDTQYF. The chain employs TRBV6-5 and TRBJ2-3, with 9 bases that match TRBD1. CDR1 and CDR2 (germline): MNHEY, SVGAGI. With V trimmed by 2 bases and J by 5 bases, 8 bases remained unmatched. The CDR3 extends over 16 amino acids.

The rearrangement uses TRBV10-2 and TRBJ2-2, with 7 bases aligning to TRBD1. J was trimmed by 4 bases and V by 8 bases; bases with no gene match: 16. The CDR3 totals 17 residues. The V gene's germline CDR1 is WSHSY and CDR2 SAAADI. CDR3 loop: CASGDSGQFSLTGELFF. CDR3 sequence (DNA): TGCGCCAGCGGGGATTCGGGACAGTTTTCTCTCACCGGGGAGCTGTTTTTT.

The chain couples TRBV7-8 to TRBJ1-3; 9 bases are a match to TRBD1. This CDR3 spans 15 amino acids. Germline loops: CDR1 SGHVS, CDR2 FQNEAQ. After removal of 4 bases from V and 3 bases from J, the junction contained 4 bases not matched to a gene. For the CDR3, the DNA is TGTGCCAGCAGCTCCGGGACAGGGAATGGAAACACCATATATTTT. It encodes CASSSGTGNGNTIYF. The entire variable domain, with the rest obtained from reference TRBV7-8 and TRBJ1-3, is as follows: GAGVSQSPRYKVAKRGQDVALRCDPISGHVSLFWYQQALGQGPEFLTYFQNEAQLDKSGLPSDRFFAERPEGSVSTLKIQRTQQEDSAVYLCASSSGTGNGNTIYFGEGSWLTVV.

This chain uses TRBV15 with TRBJ2-5; possibly TRBD1 for D (6 bases). The J call may be mistaken, given a closer DNA end match to TRBJ2-7. From germline, CDR1 is LNHNV and CDR2 YYDKDF (reference sequence). The CDR3 consists of 14 residues. The CDR3 sequence is CATSSPDRSYEQYF. CDR3 bases: TGTGCCACCAGCTCCCCAGACAGGTCCTACGAGCAGTACTTC.

The chain is built from TRBV19 and TRBJ1-4; unclear D gene. The CDR3 consists of 14 residues. Trimming removed 4 bases from V and 7 bases from J, with 13 bases in between. The germline gives CDR1 LNHDA, CDR2 SQIVND (reference sequence). CDR3 DNA: TGTGCCAGTAGTACGGTGGGCTTTGGTGAAAAACTGTTTTTT. The encoded protein is CASSTVGFGEKLFF.

A single count supports this clone. The rearrangement links TRBV4-1 to TRBJ1-3; D uncertain. With 0 bases removed from V and 4 bases from J, the gap between germline ends came to 10 bases. The CDR3 contains 15 residues. The germline V gene encodes CDR1 MGHRA and CDR2 YSYEKL. This chain's CDR3 is CASSQEAAWGNTIYF. CDR3 in DNA: TGCGCCAGCAGCCAAGAGGCGGCCTGGGGAAACACCATATATTTT.

The gene calls are TRBV5-4 and TRBJ2-2, with 13 bases aligning to TRBD2. Per germline, CDR1 SGHNT and CDR2 YYREEE (reference sequence). The CDR3 sequence is 18 residues long. V lost 0 bases to trimming and J lost 4 bases; unmatched junction nucleotides: 6. The CDR3 bases are TGTGCCAGCAGCTTGGATAGGGGACTAGCGGGAAGCACCGGGGAGCTGTTTTTT. This gives the protein CASSLDRGLAGSTGELFF.

The chain couples TRBV11-2 to TRBJ1-5; D remains unclear. Trimming shortened V by 0 bases and J by 4 bases, and 10 bases separated the two germline ends. Germline V gene sequence: CDR1 SGHAT, CDR2 FQNNGV. The CDR3 length is 15 residues. The CDR3, as DNA: TGTGCCAGCAGCTTAGATGGTCAGGCGAATCAGCCCCAGCATTTT. Translated, it gives CASSLDGQANQPQHF.

V and J are TRBV7-2 and TRBJ2-2; no firm D call. Trimming took 6 bases from V and 4 from J, leaving 15 bases between them. Germline V gene sequence: CDR1 SGHTA, CDR2 FQGNSA. The CDR3 extends over 15 amino acids. The CDR3 nucleotides read TGTGCCAGCAGTTCTCTTCCGTACAGCACCGGGGAGCTGTTTTTT. As protein: CASSSLPYSTGELFF.

V is TRBV7-9 and J is TRBJ2-1, with TRBD1 identical over 11 bases. The junction had 7 bases not matched to a gene; V was cut back by 5 bases and J by 4 bases. The CDR3 loop spans 16 amino acids. From germline, CDR1 is SEHNR and CDR2 FQNEAQ (reference sequence). The CDR3 spells CASSPRTGGPYNEQFF. DNA for the CDR3: TGTGCCAGCAGCCCACGGACAGGGGGCCCATACAATGAGCAGTTCTTC.

This clone has just one count. The V gene is TRBV30, the J gene TRBJ1-2; 7 nucleotides agree with TRBD1. The CDR3 consists of 15 residues. Germline-derived CDR1 and CDR2 are GTSNPN and SVGIG (reference sequence). Trimming removed 5 bases from V and 6 bases from J; junction bases left unmatched: 15. The CDR3 DNA reads TGTGCCTGGGATAGTCCGGGACAGCAGAAGCATGGCTACACCTTC. This codes for CAWDSPGQQKHGYTF.

V is TRBV5-1 and J is TRBJ2-3; D is undetermined. Germline V gene sequence: CDR1 SGHRS, CDR2 YFSETQ. Trimming cost V 4 bases and J 4 bases, with 13 bases left between them. This CDR3 region has 14 residues. CDR3 protein: CASSDVGLPDTQYF. The DNA for the CDR3 is TGCGCCAGCAGCGATGTGGGCCTGCCAGATACGCAGTATTTT.

V and J are TRBV4-1 and TRBJ1-5, with 7 bases aligning to TRBD1. The CDR3 has 16 amino acids. The germline V gene has CDR1 MGHRA and CDR2 YSYEKL. Trimming removed 3 bases from V and 6 bases from J; junction bases left unmatched: 11. CDR3 in amino acids: CASSQAPGQTFQPQHF. CDR3 nucleotide sequence: TGCGCCAGCAGCCAGGCTCCGGGACAGACTTTTCAGCCCCAGCATTTT.

The V and J genes are TRBV2 and TRBJ1-1; weak D call: TRBD1 (6 bases). CDR3 length: 13 amino acids. Trimming took 5 bases from V and 1 from J, leaving 8 bases between them. Germline CDR1 and CDR2: SNHLY and FYNNEI. The CDR3 DNA follows: TGTGCCAGCAGTAAACAGGGGAACACTGAAGCTTTCTTT. Protein product: CASSKQGNTEAFF.

The V and J genes are TRBV18 and TRBJ2-5; TRBD1 matches at 7 bases. Looked up from germline, CDR1 is KGHSH and CDR2 is LQKENI. J was trimmed by 6 bases and V by 2 bases; bases with no gene match: 3. This CDR3 spans 13 amino acids. The CDR3 loop is CASSPGGQKTQYF. In DNA, the CDR3 is TGTGCCAGCTCACCAGGGGGACAGAAGACCCAGTACTTC.

Details on this clone: The DNA is left out, because the CDR3 cannot be placed on it with certainty; the CDR3 is given as TCRdb lists it. The CDR3 sequence: CASSSSGHLAPGANVLTF. The J gene is TRBJ2-6, the V gene TRBV27; the table's D call TRBD1 went unverified against the DNA. The CDR3 is 18 residues long, counting both termini. Germline V gives CDR1 MNHEY, CDR2 SMNVEV (reference sequence).

The chain couples TRBV19 to TRBJ1-4; the match to TRBD1 covers 7 bases. CDR1 and CDR2 from the germline V gene are LNHDA and SQIVND (reference sequence). Germline trimming cut 7 bases from V and 7 bases from J; bases unmatched to any gene: 9. The CDR3 spans 14 residues. CDR3 sequence (DNA): TGTGCCAGTACCGCGACAGGGCATCGTGAAAAACTGTTTTTT. Its translation is CASTATGHREKLFF.

This clone was seen ten or more times. The chain recombines TRBV27 with TRBJ2-7, with D possibly TRBD1 on 5 matching bases. This CDR3 comprises 16 residues. Per germline, CDR1 MNHEY and CDR2 SMNVEV (reference sequence). Trimming removed 0 bases at V and 4 bases at J, with 16 bases between. Here the CDR3 DNA reads TGTGCCAGCAGTTTATCTCCACAGGTGAATGAATACGAGCAGTACTTC. The encoded protein is CASSLSPQVNEYEQYF.

V gene TRBV7-8 combines with J gene TRBJ2-1; 8 positions match TRBD2. The CDR3 extends over 16 amino acids. Germline CDR1 SGHVS, CDR2 FQNEAQ. V was clipped by 5 bases and J by 7 bases; unmatched bases: 13. The CDR3 protein is CASSLLSGRAENEQFF. Written as DNA, the CDR3 is TGTGCCAGCAGCCTCCTTTCCGGGAGGGCCGAGAATGAGCAGTTCTTC. The variable domain in full, completed from reference TRBV7-8 and TRBJ2-1, reads GAGVSQSPRYKVAKRGQDVALRCDPISGHVSLFWYQQALGQGPEFLTYFQNEAQLDKSGLPSDRFFAERPEGSVSTLKIQRTQQEDSAVYLCASSLLSGRAENEQFFGPGTRLTVL.

The chain employs TRBV9 and TRBJ2-7; D is possibly TRBD1 (6 bases). Germline V gene sequence: CDR1 SGDLS, CDR2 YYNGEE. The CDR3 consists of 16 residues. Trimming stripped 0 bases from V and 5 bases from J, with 18 bases between. The CDR3 protein is CASSVVARGVPHEQYF. In nucleotides, the CDR3 is TGTGCCAGCAGCGTAGTGGCCAGGGGAGTTCCCCACGAGCAGTACTTC.